Each of the 9 T cell receptor beta chains below was sequenced from the same sample in a study of blood T cell repertoires in COVID-19. This table comes from immunoSEQ multiplex PCR, and its TCRdb copy is limited to in-frame clones, with some not included. The sample consists of 150,000 to 250,000 clones, 75% to 85% of them appearing once. The source material was PBMCs or T cells enriched from blood (not recorded which). All receptors come from a man aged 40-49 years who had recovered from COVID-19.

The rearrangement joins TRBV6-5 to TRBJ1-2; 7 nucleotides align to TRBD1. CDR1 is MNHEY, CDR2 SVGAGI, per germline. The V segment lost 5 bases and the J segment 2 bases; nucleotides outside the gene matches: 5. The CDR3 runs 14 residues. The CDR3 nucleotides read TGTGCCAGCAGTAGCAAGGGGGCGAACTATGGCTACACCTTC. It encodes CASSSKGANYGYTF.

This chain links TRBV2 with TRBJ2-3, with TRBD2 matching over 10 bases. This CDR3 is built from 20 residues. Germline V CDR1 and CDR2: SNHLY, FYNNEI. Trimming at V came to 5 bases and at J to 1 base, leaving 18 bases not matched to a gene. The CDR3 loop reads CASSHPRGVAGGGGTDTQYF. For the CDR3, the DNA is TGTGCCAGCAGTCATCCGCGGGGGGTAGCGGGAGGCGGGGGCACAGATACGCAGTATTTT.

The chain employs TRBV19 and TRBJ2-3; TRBD1 matches 11 bases. V gave up 3 bases and J gave up 3 bases; unmatched junction bases: 8. This CDR3 contains 17 residues. Germline lookup yields CDR1 LNHDA and CDR2 SQIVND (reference sequence). CDR3 sequence (DNA): TGTGCCAGTAGTATCTTGGGACAGGGGGAAAGGACAGATACGCAGTATTTT. It yields the protein CASSILGQGERTDTQYF.

The chain employs TRBV2 and TRBJ1-1; D ambiguous. Germline values: CDR1 SNHLY, CDR2 FYNNEI. Between the trimmed V and J ends, which lost 4 bases and 3 bases, there was a span of 9 bases. The CDR3 runs 13 residues. Here the CDR3 reads CASSVREDTEAFF. The CDR3 region has the DNA TGTGCCAGCAGTGTGAGGGAGGACACTGAAGCTTTCTTT.

The chain has TRBV7-9 and TRBJ2-2, with 10 bases that match TRBD1. Trimming removed 3 bases from V and 6 bases from J; junction bases left unmatched: 4. This CDR3 has 15 residues. The germline gives CDR1 SEHNR, CDR2 FQNEAQ (reference sequence). The CDR3 sequence: CASSFRDRGSGELFF. The CDR3 bases are TGTGCCAGCAGCTTCCGGGACAGGGGATCCGGGGAGCTGTTTTTT.

The chain has TRBV6-5 and TRBJ1-4, with D uncertain. Germline CDR1 MNHEY, CDR2 SVGAGI. The CDR3 runs 14 residues. V was cut by 0 bases and J by 4 bases, with 6 bases left in between. The CDR3 loop is CASSYSGINEKLFF. CDR3 in DNA: TGTGCCAGCAGTTACTCCGGGATTAATGAAAAACTGTTTTTT.

This clone was detected once. The chain is built from TRBV9 and TRBJ1-4; 9 bases line up with TRBD1. After removal of 3 bases from V and 10 bases from J, the junction contained 10 bases not matched to a gene. The length of the CDR3 is 15 residues. Germline values: CDR1 SGDLS, CDR2 YYNGEE. The CDR3 sequence is CASSGGTGLSGKLFF. The DNA for the CDR3 is TGTGCCAGCAGCGGAGGGACAGGGTTAAGTGGAAAACTGTTTTTT.

The chain couples TRBV3-1 (or the pseudogene TRBV3-2) to TRBJ1-2, with a weak D call TRBD1 (6 bases). From germline, CDR1 is LGHDT and CDR2 YNNKEL (reference sequence). This CDR3 is built from 15 residues. Trimming cost V 4 bases and J 4 bases, with 16 bases left between them. The CDR3 reads CASSPDNRVAYGYTF. The CDR3, as DNA: TGTGCCAGCAGCCCCGATAACAGGGTGGCCTATGGCTACACCTTC.

This chain joins TRBV5-6 and TRBJ2-1; D is possibly TRBD2 (6 bases). V was clipped by 2 bases and J by 5 bases, with 14 bases between them. Germline CDR1 is SGHDT and CDR2 is YYEEEE. The CDR3 loop spans 15 amino acids. The CDR3 coding sequence is TGTGCCAGCAGCTTCGTCCGACTAGATAACAATGAGCAGTTCTTC. Its translation is CASSFVRLDNNEQFF.